What follows are 9 T cell receptor beta chains derived from one specimen sequenced in a study of regulatory T cells in long-lasting Graves disease. Regarding time point: persistent/refractory GD, antithyroid drugs over 5 years with positive TRAb. Making the TCR library involved RNA that had been extracted from PBMCs. Building of the TCR beta libraries involved iRepertoire HTBI primers and Arm-PCR of CDR3 regions. TCRdb re-analysed the multiplex PCR reads in MiXCR, keeping a single row per CDR3 protein. The table lists approximately 500,000 distinct CDR3 sequences, around a fifth of them singletons. This specimen consisted of peripheral blood mononuclear cells (PBMCs), obtained when the disease was refractory, from a patient treated with antithyroid drugs. The source of these receptors is a female donor with Graves disease.

A note on this clonotype: A single base separates this from a much larger clone, so it may be a read error. The J gene is TRBJ1-1, the V gene TRBV15, with 7 bases lining up with TRBD1. This CDR3 region has 14 residues. CDR1 LNHNV and CDR2 YYDKDF come from the germline V gene (reference sequence). CDR3 DNA: TGTGCCACAGGCCCCTCACAGGGGAACACTAAAGCTTTCTTT. Its translation: CATGPSQGNTKAFF.

DNA of the CDR3: TGTGCCAGTCGGAACTCGGGGTATGGCTACACCTTC. Its translation: CASRNSGYGYTF. V is TRBV3-1 and J is TRBJ1-2; D uncertain. Trimming stripped 9 bases from V and 5 bases from J, with 13 bases between. Looked up from germline, CDR1 is LGHDT and CDR2 is YNNKEL (reference sequence). The CDR3 totals 12 residues.

The chain joins TRBV10-3 to TRBJ2-1; 14 bases agree with TRBD2. Germline values: CDR1 ENHRY, CDR2 SYGVKD. There are 15 residues in the CDR3. The V segment lost 5 bases and the J segment 9 bases; nucleotides outside the gene matches: 6. The CDR3 sequence: CAISSGTSGRSEQFF. The CDR3 DNA follows: TGTGCCATCAGTTCCGGGACTAGCGGGAGAAGTGAGCAGTTCTTC.

This clonotype came up a few times. The rearrangement uses TRBV20-1 and TRBJ2-7; D gene ambiguous. This CDR3 spans 14 amino acids. Germline CDR1 is DFQATT and CDR2 is SNEGSKA (reference sequence). Trimming pared 0 bases from V and 3 bases from J, leaving 12 bases between. CDR3 sequence reads: CSARDPGIGYEQYF. In DNA form, the CDR3 reads TGCAGTGCTAGAGATCCTGGAATCGGCTACGAGCAGTACTTC.

This clonotype was counted many times. The chain combines TRBV24-1 with TRBJ1-5; D is ambiguous. V was clipped by 5 bases and J by 0 bases, with 7 bases between them. Germline V gives CDR1 KGHDR, CDR2 SFDVKD. The CDR3 is 14 residues long. In nucleotides, the CDR3 is TGTGCCACCAGTGGGGGTGGTAGCAATCAGCCCCAGCATTTT. This sequence encodes CATSGGGSNQPQHF.

The chain uses TRBV10-3 and TRBJ2-7, with a weak D call TRBD2 (5 bases). Trimming pared 2 bases from V and 2 bases from J, leaving 16 bases between. Germline V gene sequence: CDR1 ENHRY, CDR2 SYGVKD. The CDR3 spans 16 residues. In DNA, the CDR3 is TGTGCCATCAGTGAGGAGGACGGAGGCAGTCCCTACGAGCAGTACTTC. This translates into CAISEEDGGSPYEQYF.

The chain is built from TRBV7-9 and TRBJ1-2, with D possibly being TRBD1 (5 bases). This CDR3 is built from 15 residues. Germline V gene data show CDR1 as SEHNR and CDR2 as FQNEAQ (reference sequence). With 1 base removed from V and 4 bases from J, the gap between germline ends came to 13 bases. CDR3 amino acids: CASSLVGQGAYGYTF. CDR3 nucleotide sequence: TGTGCCAGCAGCTTAGTCGGACAAGGGGCCTATGGCTACACCTTC.

This clonotype was counted ten times or more. This chain connects TRBV12-3 or TRBV12-4 to TRBJ2-5; 11 bases are shared with TRBD2. The V gene end was trimmed by 4 bases and the J gene end by 2 bases; junction bases not matched to a gene: 6. The CDR3 length is 16 residues. The CDR3 DNA follows: TGTGCCAGCAGTTGGGGACTAGCGGCTAGTCAAGAGACCCAGTACTTC. Translated: CASSWGLAASQETQYF.

This clonotype occurred once. This may stem from a read error, because a much larger clone lies one nucleotide away. This is likely a read error, given that the CDR3 carries no conserved phenylalanine or tryptophan at its end. This chain uses TRBV20-1 with TRBJ2-7, with D possibly matching TRBD1 (5 bases). This CDR3 has 13 amino acids. Germline loops: CDR1 DFQATT, CDR2 SNEGSKA (reference sequence). V gave up 3 bases and J gave up 5 bases, with 14 bases separating them. The CDR3 DNA sequence: TGCAGTGCTAGGCGTAGGGGTGGCGACGAGCAGTACTCC. It specifies CSARRRGGDEQYS.